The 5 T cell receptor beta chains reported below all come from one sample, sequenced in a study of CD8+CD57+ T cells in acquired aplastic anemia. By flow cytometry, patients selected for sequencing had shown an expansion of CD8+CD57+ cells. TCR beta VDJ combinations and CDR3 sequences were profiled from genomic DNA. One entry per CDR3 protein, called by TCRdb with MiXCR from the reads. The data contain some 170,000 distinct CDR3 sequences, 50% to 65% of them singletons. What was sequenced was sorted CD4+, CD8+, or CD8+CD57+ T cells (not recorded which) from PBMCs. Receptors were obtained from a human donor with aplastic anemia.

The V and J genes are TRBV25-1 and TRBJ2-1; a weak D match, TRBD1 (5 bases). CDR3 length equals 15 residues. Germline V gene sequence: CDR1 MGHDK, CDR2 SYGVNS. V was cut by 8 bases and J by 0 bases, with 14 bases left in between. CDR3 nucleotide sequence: TGTGCCAGCGGACATGCAGCGAGCTCCTACAATGAGCAGTTCTTC. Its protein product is CASGHAASSYNEQFF. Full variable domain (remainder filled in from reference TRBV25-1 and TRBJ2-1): EADIYQTPRYLVIGTGKKITLECSQTMGHDKMYWYQQDPGMELHLIHYSYGVNSTEKGDLSSESTVSRIRTEHFPLTLESARPSHTSQYLCASGHAASSYNEQFFGPGTRLTVL.

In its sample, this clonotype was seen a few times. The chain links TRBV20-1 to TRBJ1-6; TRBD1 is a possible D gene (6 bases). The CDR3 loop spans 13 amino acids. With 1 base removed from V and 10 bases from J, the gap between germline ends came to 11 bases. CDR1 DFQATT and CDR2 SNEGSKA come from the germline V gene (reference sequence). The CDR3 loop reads CSARGRGVSPLHF. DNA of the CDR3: TGCAGTGCTAGAGGCAGGGGAGTCTCACCCCTCCACTTT.

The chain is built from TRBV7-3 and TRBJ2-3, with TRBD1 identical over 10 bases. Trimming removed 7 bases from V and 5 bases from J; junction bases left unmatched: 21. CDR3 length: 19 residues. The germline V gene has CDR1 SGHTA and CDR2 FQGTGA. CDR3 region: CASIPTISRDRGPRDTQYF. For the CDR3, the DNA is TGTGCCAGCATCCCGACGATAAGCCGGGACAGGGGTCCTAGAGATACGCAGTATTTT.

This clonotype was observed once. The DNA for the CDR3 is TGTGCCAGCAGTGGAGGGGTGGGCAGGAGCCTAAATCAGCCCCAGCATTTT. It translates to CASSGGVGRSLNQPQHF. The chain carries TRBV2 and TRBJ1-5, with D possibly matching TRBD1 (5 bases). CDR3 length: 17 amino acids. Germline V gene sequence: CDR1 SNHLY, CDR2 FYNNEI. The V end was cut by 4 bases, the J end by 4 bases, with 20 bases between.

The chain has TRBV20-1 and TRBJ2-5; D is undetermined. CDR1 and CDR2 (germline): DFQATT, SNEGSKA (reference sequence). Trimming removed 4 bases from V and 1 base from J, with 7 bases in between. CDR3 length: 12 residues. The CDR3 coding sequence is TGCAGTGCTAAGAAATCCCAAGAGACCCAGTACTTC. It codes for CSAKKSQETQYF.